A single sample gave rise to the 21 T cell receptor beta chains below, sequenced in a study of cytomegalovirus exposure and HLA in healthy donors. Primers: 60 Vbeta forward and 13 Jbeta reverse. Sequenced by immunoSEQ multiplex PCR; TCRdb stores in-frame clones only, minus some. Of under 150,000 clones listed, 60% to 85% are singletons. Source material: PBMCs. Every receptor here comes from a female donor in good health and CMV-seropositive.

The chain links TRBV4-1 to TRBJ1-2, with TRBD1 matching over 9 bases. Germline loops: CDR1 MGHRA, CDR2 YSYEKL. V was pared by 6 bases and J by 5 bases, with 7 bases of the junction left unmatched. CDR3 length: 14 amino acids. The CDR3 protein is CASRNPGQGYGYTF. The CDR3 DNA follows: TGCGCCAGCAGAAACCCGGGACAGGGTTATGGCTACACCTTC.

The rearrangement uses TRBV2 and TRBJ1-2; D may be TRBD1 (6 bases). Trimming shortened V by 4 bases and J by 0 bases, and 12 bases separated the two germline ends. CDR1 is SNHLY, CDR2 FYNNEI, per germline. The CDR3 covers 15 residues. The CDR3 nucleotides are TGTGCCAGCAGTGTCAGAACAGGGACTAACTATGGCTACACCTTC. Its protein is CASSVRTGTNYGYTF.

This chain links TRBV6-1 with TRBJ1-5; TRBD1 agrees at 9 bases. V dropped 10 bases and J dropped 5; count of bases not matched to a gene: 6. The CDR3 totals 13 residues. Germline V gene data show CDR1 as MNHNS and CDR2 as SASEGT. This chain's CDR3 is CAIRDRVHQPQHF. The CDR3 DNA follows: TGTGCCATTCGGGACAGGGTCCATCAGCCCCAGCATTTT.

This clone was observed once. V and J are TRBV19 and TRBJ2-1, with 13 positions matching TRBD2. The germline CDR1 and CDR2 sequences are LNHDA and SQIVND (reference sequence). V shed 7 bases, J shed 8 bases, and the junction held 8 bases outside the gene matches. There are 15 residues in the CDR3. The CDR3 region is CASTAGTSGTDEQFF. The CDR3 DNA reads TGTGCCAGTACTGCCGGGACTAGCGGGACGGATGAGCAGTTCTTC.

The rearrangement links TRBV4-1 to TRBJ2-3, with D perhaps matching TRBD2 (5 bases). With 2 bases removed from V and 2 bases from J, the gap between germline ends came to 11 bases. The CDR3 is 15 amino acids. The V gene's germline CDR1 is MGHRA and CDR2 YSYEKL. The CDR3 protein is CASSQRSGNTDTQYF. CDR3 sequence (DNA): TGCGCCAGCAGCCAACGAAGCGGCAACACAGATACGCAGTATTTT.

CDR3 residues: CASTNGRSTDTQYF. In DNA, the CDR3 is TGTGCCAGCACGAACGGGAGAAGTACAGATACGCAGTATTTT. This chain uses TRBV6-6 with TRBJ2-3; D is perhaps TRBD2 (6 bases). Germline CDR1 MNHNY, CDR2 SVGAGI (reference sequence). The V and J ends lost 7 bases and 3 bases respectively, with 14 bases between them. The CDR3 totals 14 residues.

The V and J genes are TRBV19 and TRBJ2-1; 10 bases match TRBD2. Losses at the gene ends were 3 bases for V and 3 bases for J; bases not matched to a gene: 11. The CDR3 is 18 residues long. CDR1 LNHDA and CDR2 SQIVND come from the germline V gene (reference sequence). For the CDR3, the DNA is TGTGCCAGTAGTATGTTTGGGCTAGCGGGAGTATTCTACAATGAGCAGTTCTTC. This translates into CASSMFGLAGVFYNEQFF.

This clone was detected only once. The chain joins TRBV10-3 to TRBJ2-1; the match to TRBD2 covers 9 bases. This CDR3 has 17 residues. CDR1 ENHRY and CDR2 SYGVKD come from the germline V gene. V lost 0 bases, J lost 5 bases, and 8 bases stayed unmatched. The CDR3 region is CAISESPWTSADNEQFF. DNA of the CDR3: TGTGCCATCAGTGAGTCACCCTGGACTAGCGCTGACAATGAGCAGTTCTTC.

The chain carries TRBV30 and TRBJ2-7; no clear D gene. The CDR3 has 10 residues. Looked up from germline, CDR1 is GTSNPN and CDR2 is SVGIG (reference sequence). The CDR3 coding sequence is TGTGCGGCCGGGTATAACGAGCAGTACTTC. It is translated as CAAGYNEQYF.

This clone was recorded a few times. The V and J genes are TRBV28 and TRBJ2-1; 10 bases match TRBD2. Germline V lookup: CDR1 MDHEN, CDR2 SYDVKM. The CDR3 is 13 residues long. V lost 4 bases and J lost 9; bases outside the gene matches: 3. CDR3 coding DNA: TGTGCCAGCAGTTCAGGGACTAGCGTTGAGCAGTTCTTC. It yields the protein CASSSGTSVEQFF. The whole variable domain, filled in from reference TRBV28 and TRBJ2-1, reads DVKVTQSSRYLVKRTGEKVFLECVQDMDHENMFWYRQDPGLGLRLIYFSYDVKMKEKGDIPEGYSVSREKKERFSLILESASTNQTSMYLCASSSGTSVEQFFGPGTRLTVL.

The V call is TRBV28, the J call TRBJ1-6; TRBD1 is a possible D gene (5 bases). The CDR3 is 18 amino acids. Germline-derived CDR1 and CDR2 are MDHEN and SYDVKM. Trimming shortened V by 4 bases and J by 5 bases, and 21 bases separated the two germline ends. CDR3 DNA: TGTGCCAGCAGTTCCCCCCTCTCGACAGCCGCGAATAATTCACCCCTCCACTTT. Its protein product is CASSSPLSTAANNSPLHF.

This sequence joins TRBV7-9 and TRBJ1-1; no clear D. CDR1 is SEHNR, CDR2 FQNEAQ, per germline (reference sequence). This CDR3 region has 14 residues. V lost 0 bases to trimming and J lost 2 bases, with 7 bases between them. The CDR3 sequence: CASSLASPNTEAFF. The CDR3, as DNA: TGTGCCAGCAGCTTAGCTAGCCCAAACACTGAAGCTTTCTTT.

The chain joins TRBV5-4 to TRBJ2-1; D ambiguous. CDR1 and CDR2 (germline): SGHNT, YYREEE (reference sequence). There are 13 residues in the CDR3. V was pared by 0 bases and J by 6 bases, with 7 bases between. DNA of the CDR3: TGTGCCAGCAGCTTGGCCTCGAGCAATGAGCAGTTCTTC. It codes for CASSLASSNEQFF.

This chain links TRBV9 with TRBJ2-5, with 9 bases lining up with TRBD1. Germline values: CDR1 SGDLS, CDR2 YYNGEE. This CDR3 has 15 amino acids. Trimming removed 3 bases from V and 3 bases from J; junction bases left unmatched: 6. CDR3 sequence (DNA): TGTGCCAGCAGCGAGACAGGGGGACGGAAAGAGACCCAGTACTTC. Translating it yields CASSETGGRKETQYF.

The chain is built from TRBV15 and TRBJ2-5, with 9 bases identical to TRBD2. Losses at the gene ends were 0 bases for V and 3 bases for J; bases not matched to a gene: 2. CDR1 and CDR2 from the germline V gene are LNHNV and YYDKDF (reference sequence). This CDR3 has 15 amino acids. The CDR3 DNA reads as TGTGCCACCAGCAGAGACCCTAGCGGGGAAGAGACCCAGTACTTC. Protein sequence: CATSRDPSGEETQYF.

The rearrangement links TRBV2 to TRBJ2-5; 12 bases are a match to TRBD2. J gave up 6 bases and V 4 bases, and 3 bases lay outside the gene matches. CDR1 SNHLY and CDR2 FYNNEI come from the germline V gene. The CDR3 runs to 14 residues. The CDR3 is CASSGTSGKQTQYF. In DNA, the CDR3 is TGTGCCAGCAGTGGGACTAGCGGGAAACAGACCCAGTACTTC.

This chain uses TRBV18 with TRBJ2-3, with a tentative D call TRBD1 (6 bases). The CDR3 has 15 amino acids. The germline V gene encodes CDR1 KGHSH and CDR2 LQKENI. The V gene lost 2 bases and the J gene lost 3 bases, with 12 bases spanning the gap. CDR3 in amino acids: CASSPDQGWTDTQYF. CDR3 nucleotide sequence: TGTGCCAGCTCACCAGATCAGGGGTGGACAGATACGCAGTATTTT.

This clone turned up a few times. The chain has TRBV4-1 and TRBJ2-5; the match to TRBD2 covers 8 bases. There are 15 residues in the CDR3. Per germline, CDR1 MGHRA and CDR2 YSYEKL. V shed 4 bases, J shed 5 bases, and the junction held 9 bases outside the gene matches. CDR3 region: CASSPGAGGFETQYF. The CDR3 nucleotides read TGCGCCAGCAGCCCTGGGGCGGGGGGTTTTGAGACCCAGTACTTC.

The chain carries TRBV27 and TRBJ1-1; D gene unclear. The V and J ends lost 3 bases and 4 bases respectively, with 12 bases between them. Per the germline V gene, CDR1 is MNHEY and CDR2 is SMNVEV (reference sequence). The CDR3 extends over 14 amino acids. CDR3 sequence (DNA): TGTGCCAGCAGTTTCAAGGTTTCGGGCACTGAAGCTTTCTTT. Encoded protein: CASSFKVSGTEAFF.

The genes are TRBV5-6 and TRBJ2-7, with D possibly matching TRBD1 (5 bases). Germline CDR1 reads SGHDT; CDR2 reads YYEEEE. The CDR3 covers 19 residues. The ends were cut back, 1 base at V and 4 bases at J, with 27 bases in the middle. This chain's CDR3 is CASSLFGAPGWGRIYEQYF. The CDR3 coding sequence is TGTGCCAGCAGCTTGTTTGGGGCCCCCGGGTGGGGTAGAATTTACGAGCAGTACTTC. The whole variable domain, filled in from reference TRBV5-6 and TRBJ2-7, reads DAGVTQSPTHLIKTRGQQVTLRCSPKSGHDTVSWYQQALGQGPQFIFQYYEEEERQRGNFPDRFSGHQFPNYSSELNVNALLLGDSALYLCASSLFGAPGWGRIYEQYFGPGTRLTVT.

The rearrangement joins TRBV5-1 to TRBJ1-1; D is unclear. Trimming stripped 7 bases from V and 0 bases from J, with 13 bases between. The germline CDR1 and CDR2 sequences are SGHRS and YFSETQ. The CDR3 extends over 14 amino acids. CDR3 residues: CASCQVFMNTEAFF. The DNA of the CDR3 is TGCGCCAGCTGTCAGGTGTTCATGAACACTGAAGCTTTCTTT.